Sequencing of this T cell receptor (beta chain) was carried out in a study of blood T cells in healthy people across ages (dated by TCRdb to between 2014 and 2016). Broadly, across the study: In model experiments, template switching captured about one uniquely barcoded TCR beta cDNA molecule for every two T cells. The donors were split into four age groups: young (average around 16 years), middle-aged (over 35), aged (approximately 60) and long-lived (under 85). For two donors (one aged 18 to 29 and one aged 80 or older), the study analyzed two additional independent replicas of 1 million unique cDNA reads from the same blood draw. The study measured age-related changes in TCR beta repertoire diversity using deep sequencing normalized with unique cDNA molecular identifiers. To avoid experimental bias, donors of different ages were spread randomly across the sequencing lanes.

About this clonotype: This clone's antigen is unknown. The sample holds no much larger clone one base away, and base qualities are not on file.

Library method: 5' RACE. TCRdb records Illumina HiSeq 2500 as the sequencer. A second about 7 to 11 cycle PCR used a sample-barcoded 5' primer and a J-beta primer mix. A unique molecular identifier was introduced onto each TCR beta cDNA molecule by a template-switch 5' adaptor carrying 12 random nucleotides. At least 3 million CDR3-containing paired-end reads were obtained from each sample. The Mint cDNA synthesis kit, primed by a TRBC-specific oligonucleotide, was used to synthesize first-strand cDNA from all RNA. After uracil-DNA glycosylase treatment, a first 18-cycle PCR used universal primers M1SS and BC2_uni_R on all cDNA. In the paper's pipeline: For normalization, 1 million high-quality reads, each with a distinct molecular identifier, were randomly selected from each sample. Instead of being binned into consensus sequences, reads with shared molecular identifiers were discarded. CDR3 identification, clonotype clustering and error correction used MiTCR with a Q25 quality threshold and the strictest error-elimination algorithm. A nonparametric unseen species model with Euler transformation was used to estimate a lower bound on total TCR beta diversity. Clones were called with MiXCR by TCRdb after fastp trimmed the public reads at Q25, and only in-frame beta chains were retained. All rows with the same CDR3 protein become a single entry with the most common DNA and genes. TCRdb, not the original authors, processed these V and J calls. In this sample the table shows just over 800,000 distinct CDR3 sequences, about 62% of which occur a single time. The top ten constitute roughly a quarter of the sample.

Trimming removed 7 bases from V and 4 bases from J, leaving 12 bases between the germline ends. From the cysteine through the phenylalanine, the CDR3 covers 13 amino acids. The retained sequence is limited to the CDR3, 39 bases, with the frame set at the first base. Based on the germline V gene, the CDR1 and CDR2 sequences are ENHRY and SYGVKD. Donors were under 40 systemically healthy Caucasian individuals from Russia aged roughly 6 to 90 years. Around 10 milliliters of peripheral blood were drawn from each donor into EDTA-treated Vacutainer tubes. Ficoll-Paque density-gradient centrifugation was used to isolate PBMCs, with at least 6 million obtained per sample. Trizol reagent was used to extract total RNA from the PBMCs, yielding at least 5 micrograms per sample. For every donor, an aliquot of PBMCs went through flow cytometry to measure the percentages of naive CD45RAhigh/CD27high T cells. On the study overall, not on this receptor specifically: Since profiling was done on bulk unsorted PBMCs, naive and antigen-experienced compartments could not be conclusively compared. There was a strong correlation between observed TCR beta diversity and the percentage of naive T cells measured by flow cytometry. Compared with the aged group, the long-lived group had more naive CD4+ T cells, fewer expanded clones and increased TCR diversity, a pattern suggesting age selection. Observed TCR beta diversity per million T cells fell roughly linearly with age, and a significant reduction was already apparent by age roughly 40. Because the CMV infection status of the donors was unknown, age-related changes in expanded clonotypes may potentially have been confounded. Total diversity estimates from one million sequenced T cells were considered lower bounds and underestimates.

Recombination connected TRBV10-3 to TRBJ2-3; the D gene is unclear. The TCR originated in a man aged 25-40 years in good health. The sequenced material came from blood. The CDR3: CAINTMISDTQYF. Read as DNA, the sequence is TGTGCCATCAATACTATGATCTCAGATACGCAGTATTTT.